A single sample gave rise to the 18 T cell receptor beta chains below, sequenced in a study of cytomegalovirus exposure and HLA in healthy donors. Researchers ran the PCR with 60 Vbeta and 13 Jbeta primers. Assay: immunoSEQ multiplex PCR; the TCRdb copy retains only in-frame clones and omits some. The data contain roughly 170,000 clones, around 86% of them singletons. Sequenced input: PBMCs. The receptors originated from a man aged 50-59 years in good health and CMV-seronegative.

The table lists this clone with a few counts. The chain combines TRBV28 with TRBJ2-1; 9 bases are a match to TRBD2. Germline CDR1 and CDR2: MDHEN and SYDVKM. The CDR3 runs to 16 residues. The V and J ends lost 5 bases and 6 bases, in that order; junction bases with no gene match: 11. CDR3 amino acids: CASSNSLASGINEQFF. CDR3 bases: TGTGCCAGCAGTAATTCCCTGGCTAGCGGGATCAATGAGCAGTTCTTC. Full variable domain (rest looked up from reference TRBV28 and TRBJ2-1): DVKVTQSSRYLVKRTGEKVFLECVQDMDHENMFWYRQDPGLGLRLIYFSYDVKMKEKGDIPEGYSVSREKKERFSLILESASTNQTSMYLCASSNSLASGINEQFFGPGTRLTVL.

The rearrangement joins TRBV19 to TRBJ1-1, with D maybe TRBD1 (6 bases). Trimming pared 5 bases from V and 6 bases from J, leaving 13 bases between. CDR1 is LNHDA, CDR2 SQIVND, per germline (reference sequence). This CDR3 comprises 13 residues. CDR3: CASSFNRVSEAFF. The CDR3 DNA reads TGTGCCAGTAGTTTCAACAGGGTGTCTGAAGCTTTCTTT.

The sample holds a few counts of this clone. The V call is TRBV4-2, the J call TRBJ1-1; D not resolved. CDR1 LGHNA and CDR2 YNFKEQ come from the germline V gene. V gave up 4 bases and J gave up 1 base, with 10 bases separating them. The CDR3 is 14 residues long. CDR3 sequence (DNA): TGTGCCAGCAGCCTCAATCTAGGGAACACTGAAGCTTTCTTT. Translation gives CASSLNLGNTEAFF.

The V gene is TRBV11-2, the J gene TRBJ2-1; a weak D match, TRBD2 (6 bases). CDR1 SGHAT and CDR2 FQNNGV come from the germline V gene. This CDR3 has 13 residues. Trimming cost V 5 bases and J 7 bases, with 12 bases left between them. Written as DNA, the CDR3 is TGTGCCAGCAGCGCCGGGACTCTTAATGAGCAGTTCTTC. This sequence encodes CASSAGTLNEQFF. Based on the CDR3 plus reference TRBV11-2 and TRBJ2-1, the full variable domain is EAGVAQSPRYKIIEKRQSVAFWCNPISGHATLYWYQQILGQGPKLLIQFQNNGVVDDSQLPKDRFSAERLKGVDSTLKIQPAKLEDSAVYLCASSAGTLNEQFFGPGTRLTVL.

This clone appeared once. The chain employs TRBV5-4 and TRBJ2-7, with 7 bases lining up with TRBD1. The length of the CDR3 is 13 residues. Germline values: CDR1 SGHNT, CDR2 YYREEE (reference sequence). Trimming at V came to 4 bases and at J to 1 base, leaving 2 bases not matched to a gene. The CDR3 here is CASSPGQSYEQYF. The CDR3 bases are TGTGCCAGCAGCCCGGGACAGTCCTACGAGCAGTACTTC. Filled out from reference TRBV5-4 and TRBJ2-7, the complete variable domain reads ETGVTQSPTHLIKTRGQQVTLRCSSQSGHNTVSWYQQALGQGPQFIFQYYREEENGRGNFPPRFSGLQFPNYSSELNVNALELDDSALYLCASSPGQSYEQYFGPGTRLTVT.

This clone was detected a few times. The V call is TRBV5-4, the J call TRBJ1-1, with D perhaps matching TRBD1 (5 bases). Trimming removed 0 bases from V and 4 bases from J, with 13 bases in between. Germline CDR1 is SGHNT and CDR2 is YYREEE (reference sequence). The CDR3 has 15 amino acids. Here the CDR3 DNA reads TGTGCCAGCAGCTTGGAGGGGAGGGTGGGCACTGAAGCTTTCTTT. Its translation: CASSLEGRVGTEAFF.

The chain has TRBV7-2 and TRBJ1-5; D not certain. CDR1 and CDR2 (germline): SGHTA, FQGNSA. CDR3 size: 12 residues. The V end was cut by 2 bases, the J end by 5 bases, with 4 bases between. The CDR3 DNA reads as TGTGCCAGCAGCTTATATGATCAGCCCCAGCATTTT. Translating it yields CASSLYDQPQHF.

V gene TRBV7-2 combines with J gene TRBJ2-1, with 9 bases matching TRBD1. Unmatched junction bases numbered 4, after V lost 4 bases and J lost 3 bases. Germline V gene sequence: CDR1 SGHTA, CDR2 FQGNSA. CDR3 size: 15 residues. The CDR3 DNA is TGTGCCAGCAGCTGGGGACAGGGTAACTACAATGAGCAGTTCTTC. Amino acid sequence: CASSWGQGNYNEQFF.

V usage is TRBV7-9 and J usage is TRBJ2-5; possible D gene TRBD2, 6 bases. The V end was cut by 5 bases, the J end by 1 base, with 14 bases between. CDR3 size: 15 residues. Germline V CDR1 and CDR2: SEHNR, FQNEAQ (reference sequence). CDR3 protein: CASSPGRGVQETQYF. CDR3 bases: TGTGCCAGCAGCCCGGGTCGCGGGGTCCAAGAGACCCAGTACTTC.

This clone was detected a few times. The V gene is TRBV18, the J gene TRBJ1-2; tentatively, D is TRBD1 (5 bases). This CDR3 is built from 16 residues. Germline values: CDR1 KGHSH, CDR2 LQKENI. Deletions cut 2 bases from V and 4 bases from J, with 17 bases between. CDR3: CASSPVDTFYGYGYTF. The CDR3 nucleotides read TGTGCCAGCTCACCAGTGGACACCTTCTACGGCTATGGCTACACCTTC.

This chain uses TRBV19 with TRBJ1-4; D not resolved. This CDR3 comprises 14 residues. CDR1 and CDR2 (germline): LNHDA, SQIVND (reference sequence). The V end was cut by 3 bases, the J end by 7 bases, with 12 bases between. The CDR3 DNA reads as TGTGCCAGTAGTATTCCGGGTTTAGGTGAAAAACTGTTTTTT. Protein product: CASSIPGLGEKLFF.

V and J are TRBV19 and TRBJ2-1; 10 nucleotides align to TRBD1. V lost 4 bases to trimming and J lost 10 bases; unmatched junction nucleotides: 10. CDR1 and CDR2 (germline): LNHDA, SQIVND (reference sequence). This CDR3 contains 15 residues. CDR3 sequence (DNA): TGTGCCAGTAGTACGACCGGGACAGGGGCTAGGGAGCAGTTCTTC. It specifies CASSTTGTGAREQFF.

The CDR3 here is CASGPPGLSGNEQFF. The CDR3 DNA reads as TGTGCTAGTGGACCACCGGGACTCTCTGGCAATGAGCAGTTCTTC. The genes are TRBV12-5 and TRBJ2-1; weak D call: TRBD2 (6 bases). The CDR3 covers 15 residues. The V gene lost 6 bases and the J gene lost 6 bases, with 18 bases spanning the gap. CDR1 and CDR2 from the germline V gene are LGHNT and FRNRAP.

This clone was seen only once. The chain carries TRBV30 and TRBJ1-5; 7 nucleotides agree with TRBD1. V lost 6 bases, J lost 6 bases, and 8 bases stayed unmatched. CDR3 length equals 13 residues. Germline CDR1 reads GTSNPN; CDR2 reads SVGIG (reference sequence). The CDR3 DNA reads TGTGCCTGCTCAGCAGGGGGGAGTCAGCCCCAGCATTTT. Its translation: CACSAGGSQPQHF.

This clone has a handful of counts. The chain recombines TRBV7-9 with TRBJ1-1; TRBD1 might be the D (5 bases). Germline loops: CDR1 SEHNR, CDR2 FQNEAQ (reference sequence). The CDR3 runs 14 residues. V was shortened by 8 bases and J by 0 bases, with 13 bases between the two germline ends. CDR3 sequence reads: CASLRTGMNTEAFF. The CDR3, as DNA: TGTGCCAGCCTCAGAACAGGTATGAACACTGAAGCTTTCTTT.

The DNA for the CDR3 is TGTGCCAGCAGCCCACAGGGTCTGAACACTGAAGCTTTCTTT. It encodes CASSPQGLNTEAFF. This chain joins TRBV7-2 and TRBJ1-1, with a weak D call TRBD1 (6 bases). Germline-derived CDR1 and CDR2 are SGHTA and FQGNSA. This CDR3 is built from 14 residues. Trimming shortened V by 5 bases and J by 0 bases, and 10 bases separated the two germline ends.

The V and J genes are TRBV6-1 and TRBJ1-1; no definite D call. CDR1 and CDR2 from the germline V gene are MNHNS and SASEGT. The CDR3 consists of 11 residues. The V and J ends lost 5 bases and 4 bases respectively, with 5 bases between them. CDR3 nucleotides: TGTGCCAGCAGTTTGAGCACTGAAGCTTTCTTT. Translating it yields CASSLSTEAFF.

V is TRBV7-9 and J is TRBJ2-3, with TRBD1 matching over 8 bases. The germline V gene encodes CDR1 SEHNR and CDR2 FQNEAQ (reference sequence). V lost 5 bases to trimming and J lost 4 bases; unmatched junction nucleotides: 11. The CDR3 is made up of 16 amino acids. CDR3 residues: CASSPRTGTVPDTQYF. The CDR3, as DNA: TGTGCCAGCAGCCCAAGGACAGGGACGGTCCCAGATACGCAGTATTTT.